Presented here are 3 T cell receptor beta chains from one specimen sequenced in a study of T-cell reconstitution after alpha-beta-depleted transplantation in children. The library targeted TCRbeta and was prepared with unique molecular identifiers. In TCRdb, the PCR reads were re-called with MiXCR into one record per CDR3 protein. The sample has fewer than 400,000 distinct CDR3 sequences; roughly 20% are singletons. The sample consisted of PBMCs from the stem cell graft donor, taken from the stem cell graft. The source is a human donor who donated a stem cell graft to a child with acute myeloid leukemia.

This clonotype occurred a few times. The chain combines TRBV7-6 with TRBJ1-4; tentatively, D is TRBD1 (6 bases). The germline V gene encodes CDR1 SGHVS and CDR2 FNYEAQ. The V end lost 5 bases, the J end lost 6 bases, and 19 bases lay between the germline ends. The CDR3 sequence is 16 residues long. The CDR3 DNA follows: TGTGCCAGCAGCCCCCAGGTTGGGGGCATGGATGAAAAACTGTTTTTT. Translated, it gives CASSPQVGGMDEKLFF.

The chain is built from TRBV5-1 and TRBJ2-5; D is undetermined. V was pared by 4 bases and J by 7 bases, with 17 bases between. This CDR3 spans 14 amino acids. Germline CDR1 SGHRS, CDR2 YFSETQ. CDR3 region: CASSMTLETGTQYF. CDR3 nucleotides: TGCGCCAGCAGCATGACTCTCGAAACGGGGACCCAGTACTTC.

This clonotype was observed at least ten times. The CDR3 bases are TGTGCCAGCAGCCCCTGGACTAGCGGAAACACAGATACGCAGTATTTT. This gives the protein CASSPWTSGNTDTQYF. V gene TRBV7-2 combines with J gene TRBJ2-3, with TRBD2 identical over 10 bases. J lost 2 bases, V lost 5 bases, and 7 bases had no gene match. The CDR3 totals 16 residues. Germline-derived CDR1 and CDR2 are SGHTA and FQGNSA.